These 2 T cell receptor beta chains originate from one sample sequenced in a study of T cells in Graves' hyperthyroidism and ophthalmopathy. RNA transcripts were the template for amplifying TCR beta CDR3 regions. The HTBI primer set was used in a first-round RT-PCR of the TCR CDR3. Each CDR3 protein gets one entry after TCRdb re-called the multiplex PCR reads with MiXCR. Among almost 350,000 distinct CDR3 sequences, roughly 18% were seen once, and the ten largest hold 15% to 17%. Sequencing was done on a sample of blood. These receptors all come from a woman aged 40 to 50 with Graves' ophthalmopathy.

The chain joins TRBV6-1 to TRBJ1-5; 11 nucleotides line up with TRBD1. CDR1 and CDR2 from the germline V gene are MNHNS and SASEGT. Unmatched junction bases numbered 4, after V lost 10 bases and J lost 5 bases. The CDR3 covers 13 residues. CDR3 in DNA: TGTGCCATCTCGGACAGGGGGCATCAGCCCCAGCATTTT. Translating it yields CAISDRGHQPQHF.

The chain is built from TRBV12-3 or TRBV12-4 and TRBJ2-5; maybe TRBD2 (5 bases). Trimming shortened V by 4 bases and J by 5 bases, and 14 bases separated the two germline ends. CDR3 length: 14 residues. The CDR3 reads CASSSRRGSETQYF. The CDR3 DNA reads TGTGCCAGCAGTTCCAGGCGAGGGTCGGAGACCCAGTACTTC.